This entry lists 17 T cell receptor beta chains sequenced from one sample in a study of T cells in Graves' hyperthyroidism and ophthalmopathy. Amplified TCR beta CDR3 regions came from RNA transcripts. The HTBI primer set drove a first-round RT-PCR of the TCR CDR3. From the multiplex PCR reads, TCRdb called clonotypes with MiXCR, one entry per CDR3 protein. The data contain about 380,000 distinct CDR3 sequences, about 18% of them singletons. The sample taken for sequencing was blood. The source is a man younger than 35 with Graves' ophthalmopathy.

This sequence joins TRBV15 and TRBJ2-7, with D possibly matching TRBD1 (6 bases). From germline, CDR1 is LNHNV and CDR2 YYDKDF (reference sequence). The CDR3 spans 15 residues. Trimming shortened V by 3 bases and J by 3 bases, and 15 bases separated the two germline ends. CDR3 bases: TGTGCCACCAGCAGCCCCACGACAGGTCTCTACGAGCAGTACTTC. Translation gives CATSSPTTGLYEQYF.

The chain combines TRBV20-1 with TRBJ1-2; the D is unclear. This CDR3 contains 13 residues. CDR1 DFQATT and CDR2 SNEGSKA come from the germline V gene (reference sequence). Trimming took 1 base from V and 4 from J, leaving 10 bases between them. This CDR3 is CSARAPGIYGYTF. CDR3 DNA: TGCAGTGCTAGAGCCCCAGGAATCTATGGCTACACCTTC.

This clonotype occurred many times. The genes are TRBV6-1 and TRBJ1-1, with TRBD1 matching 8 bases. Germline assignment: CDR1 MNHNS and CDR2 SASEGT. There are 14 residues in the CDR3. Trimming removed 6 bases from V and 2 bases from J; junction bases left unmatched: 5. CDR3 loop: CASSPGQENTEAFF. CDR3 nucleotide sequence: TGTGCCAGCAGCCCGGGACAGGAAAACACTGAAGCTTTCTTT.

A few counts support this clonotype. This chain connects TRBV4-1 to TRBJ1-1; no firm D call. The germline V and J ends were trimmed by 7 bases and 3 bases, with 12 bases remaining between them. Germline lookup yields CDR1 MGHRA and CDR2 YSYEKL. The CDR3 extends over 13 amino acids. The CDR3 reads CASTPPAHTEAFF. The CDR3 nucleotides read TGCGCCAGCACCCCCCCCGCCCACACTGAAGCTTTCTTT.

The chain is built from TRBV19 and TRBJ1-2; D call uncertain. Germline assignment: CDR1 LNHDA and CDR2 SQIVND (reference sequence). The CDR3 totals 14 residues. The V end was cut by 3 bases, the J end by 3 bases, with 11 bases between. CDR3 sequence (DNA): TGTGCCAGTAGTATGTCGTGGAGGGACTATGGCTACACCTTC. It specifies CASSMSWRDYGYTF. Complete variable domain (other parts from reference TRBV19 and TRBJ1-2): DGGITQSPKYLFRKEGQNVTLSCEQNLNHDAMYWYRQDPGQGLRLIYYSQIVNDFQKGDIAEGYSVSREKKESFPLTVTSAQKNPTAFYLCASSMSWRDYGYTFGSGTRLTVV.

This sequence joins TRBV20-1 and TRBJ2-2; D is tentatively TRBD1 or TRBD2 (5 bases each). The CDR3 has 17 residues. The germline V and J ends were trimmed by 1 base and 0 bases, with 15 bases remaining between them. Per germline, CDR1 DFQATT and CDR2 SNEGSKA (reference sequence). CDR3 residues: CSARGGRGTANTGELFF. CDR3 DNA: TGCAGTGCTAGAGGGGGCCGGGGAACGGCGAACACCGGGGAGCTGTTTTTT.

This clonotype turned up a few times. CDR3 coding DNA: TGTGCCACCAGCAGAGATAGCGGTGGGGTTTGGGGCTACACCTTC. This encodes CATSRDSGGVWGYTF. The V call is TRBV15, the J call TRBJ1-2; D is unresolved. V gave up 0 bases and J gave up 8 bases, with 16 bases separating them. The CDR3 length is 15 residues. The germline V gene encodes CDR1 LNHNV and CDR2 YYDKDF (reference sequence).

This clonotype has ten or more counts. This chain links TRBV6-1 with TRBJ1-1; D is perhaps TRBD1 (5 bases). The CDR3 is 15 amino acids. Trimming took 6 bases from V and 0 from J, leaving 14 bases between them. Germline lookup yields CDR1 MNHNS and CDR2 SASEGT. DNA of the CDR3: TGTGCCAGCAGGACTACAGGCGACATGAACACTGAAGCTTTCTTT. Residues: CASRTTGDMNTEAFF.

In this sample, this clonotype turned up many times. This chain connects TRBV12-3 or TRBV12-4 to TRBJ2-2; D might be TRBD2 (5 bases). The CDR3 sequence is 13 residues long. V dropped 7 bases and J dropped 1 base, with 7 bases sitting between them. As DNA, the CDR3 is TGTGCCAGCAACCGGGGGAACACCGGGGAGCTGTTTTTT. Its protein product is CASNRGNTGELFF.

This chain links TRBV28 with TRBJ2-1; 9 positions agree with TRBD1. CDR1 and CDR2 from the germline V gene are MDHEN and SYDVKM. This CDR3 comprises 18 residues. The V gene end was trimmed by 4 bases and the J gene end by 1 base; junction bases not matched to a gene: 11. CDR3 in amino acids: CASSSQGAGQGSYNEQFF. CDR3 DNA: TGTGCCAGCAGTTCCCAGGGGGCGGGACAGGGATCCTACAATGAGCAGTTCTTC. The variable domain in full, completed from reference TRBV28 and TRBJ2-1, reads DVKVTQSSRYLVKRTGEKVFLECVQDMDHENMFWYRQDPGLGLRLIYFSYDVKMKEKGDIPEGYSVSREKKERFSLILESASTNQTSMYLCASSSQGAGQGSYNEQFFGPGTRLTVL.

This clonotype was counted at least ten times. This chain links TRBV6-4 with TRBJ2-1; a possible D gene is TRBD2 (5 bases). The CDR3 covers 15 residues. The V and J ends lost 4 bases and 2 bases respectively, with 12 bases between them. The V gene's germline CDR1 is MRHNA and CDR2 SNTAGT. The CDR3 loop reads CASSVEGSTYNEQFF. As DNA, the CDR3 is TGTGCCAGCAGTGTCGAGGGCAGCACCTACAATGAGCAGTTCTTC.

Comments on this clonotype: A read error is possible here, since a much larger clone lies one base away. The chain carries TRBV6-1 and TRBJ2-3, with D possibly being TRBD1 or TRBD2 (6 bases each). This CDR3 contains 16 residues. V was trimmed by 5 bases and J by 1 base, leaving 16 bases between them. Germline V gene data show CDR1 as MNHNS and CDR2 as SASEGT. The CDR3 DNA follows: TGTGCCAGCAGTCTCGTGGGGGGCGGCGGCACAGATACGCAGTATTTT. This encodes CASSLVGGGGTDTQYF.

Ten or more counts support this clonotype. This sequence joins TRBV20-1 and TRBJ1-5; no definite D call. The V gene's germline CDR1 is DFQATT and CDR2 SNEGSKA (reference sequence). The CDR3 length is 14 residues. The V gene lost 1 base and the J gene lost 0 bases, with 7 bases spanning the gap. CDR3 residues: CSARVGNSNQPQHF. In DNA form, the CDR3 reads TGCAGTGCTAGAGTGGGTAATAGCAATCAGCCCCAGCATTTT.

This clonotype occurred a few times. The genes are TRBV3-1 and TRBJ1-1, with D uncertain. The CDR3 is 15 residues long. Trimming stripped 1 base from V and 6 bases from J, with 15 bases between. The germline gives CDR1 LGHDT, CDR2 YNNKEL (reference sequence). The CDR3 loop reads CASSQVGEALAEAFF. The CDR3 DNA follows: TGTGCCAGCAGCCAAGTTGGGGAGGCGTTGGCTGAAGCTTTCTTT.

This clonotype has at least ten counts. This chain links TRBV29-1 with TRBJ2-5; TRBD1 matches 10 bases. The CDR3 has 13 residues. Per the germline V gene, CDR1 is SQVTM and CDR2 is ANQGSEA. Losses at the gene ends were 7 bases for V and 5 bases for J; bases not matched to a gene: 7. The CDR3 DNA reads as TGCAGCGCCCGGACAGGGGGTCAGGAGACCCAGTACTTC. It is translated as CSARTGGQETQYF.

This clonotype was counted between two and nine times. The rearrangement uses TRBV5-8 and TRBJ2-7; D gene uncertain. The length of the CDR3 is 15 residues. V was clipped by 0 bases and J by 10 bases, with 20 bases between them. CDR1 is SGHTS and CDR2 is YDEGEE in the germline V gene. This chain's CDR3 is CASSLDVIAPTEQYF. DNA of the CDR3: TGTGCCAGCAGCTTGGACGTGATTGCCCCTACGGAACAGTACTTC.

This clonotype was observed many times. The chain employs TRBV7-2 and TRBJ1-1, with D uncertain. The CDR3 spans 14 residues. The germline CDR1 and CDR2 sequences are SGHTA and FQGNSA. V was clipped by 5 bases and J by 1 base, with 11 bases between them. The CDR3 spells CASSLSGWNTEAFF. For the CDR3, the DNA is TGTGCCAGCAGCCTGAGTGGGTGGAACACTGAAGCTTTCTTT.